The present T cell receptor beta chain was sequenced within a study of blood T cell repertoires in COVID-19. On the study more broadly: From T cells, B-cell-depleted T cells, or PBMCs came the material, which was cDNA or gDNA.

The data were produced by immunoSEQ multiplex PCR, yet TCRdb's version contains in-frame clones alone and is incomplete. The sample includes 140,000 or so clones, about 80% of them seen just once. The source material was peripheral blood. The clonotype was recovered from a human donor in a cohort sampled during active COVID-19.

The CDR3 region is CSVDGVPGLGTDTQYF. For the CDR3, the DNA is TGCAGCGTTGACGGAGTACCGGGACTCGGCACAGATACGCAGTATTTT. The chain combines TRBV29-1 with TRBJ2-3, with D possibly being TRBD2 (6 bases). The length of the CDR3 is 16 residues. The germline V gene encodes CDR1 SQVTM and CDR2 ANQGSEA. Trimming cost V 3 bases and J 1 base, with 17 bases left between them.